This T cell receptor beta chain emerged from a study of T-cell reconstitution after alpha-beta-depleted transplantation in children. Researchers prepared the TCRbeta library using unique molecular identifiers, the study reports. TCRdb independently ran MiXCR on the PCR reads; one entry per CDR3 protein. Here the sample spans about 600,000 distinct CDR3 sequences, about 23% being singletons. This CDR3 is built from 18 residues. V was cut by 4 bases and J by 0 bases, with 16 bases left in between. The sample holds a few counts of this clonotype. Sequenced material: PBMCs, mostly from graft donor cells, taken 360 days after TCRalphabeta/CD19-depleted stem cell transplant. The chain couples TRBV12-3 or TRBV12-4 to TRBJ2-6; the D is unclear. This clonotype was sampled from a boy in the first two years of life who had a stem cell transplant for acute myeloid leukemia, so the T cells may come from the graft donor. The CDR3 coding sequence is TGTGCCAGCAGTTCATCCTGGGCTTCACGCTCTGGGGCCAACGTCCTGACTTTC. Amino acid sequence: CASSSSWASRSGANVLTF.